The clone carrying this T cell receptor beta chain was found a few times. Antigen unknown. The data belong to a study of T-cell reconstitution after alpha-beta-depleted transplantation in children. The library targeted TCRbeta and was prepared with unique molecular identifiers. From the PCR reads, TCRdb called clonotypes with MiXCR, one entry per CDR3 protein. In the table there are more than 200,000 distinct CDR3 sequences, approximately 19% of which are singletons. Findings and limits, study-wide: Expanded clones from the graft, numbering several hundred, reportedly supplied alpha-beta T cells about two months after transplant. From surviving recipient T cells and thymic progenitors came the high day-60 TCRbeta diversity observed in some patients. Among T cells one year after transplant, newly produced cells accounted for most counts and diversity.

The V end lost 4 bases, the J end lost 12 bases, and 10 bases lay between the germline ends. This CDR3 spans 11 amino acids. This chain links TRBV12-3 or TRBV12-4 with TRBJ2-1; perhaps D is TRBD1 or TRBD2 (6 bases each). The sample in question was PBMCs, mostly from graft donor cells, obtained 360 days after TCRalphabeta/CD19-depleted stem cell transplant. This clonotype was obtained from a male patient aged 2-15 years who had a stem cell transplant for acute lymphoblastic leukemia, so the T cells may come from the graft donor. The CDR3 nucleotides read TGTGCCAGCAGTTGGGGGGCCTCGCAGTTCTTC. Protein sequence: CASSWGASQFF.